The 17 T cell receptor beta chains reported below all come from one sample, sequenced in a study of T cells in narcolepsy. Sequencing was performed with immunoSEQ multiplex PCR; in TCRdb, only in-frame clones are kept and a portion is missing. The sample yields approximately 35,000 clones, 75% to 90% seen once. The sequencing input was CD45RA- memory CD4+ T cells from PBMCs. Receptor source: a human donor with narcolepsy.

The rearrangement joins TRBV7-3 to TRBJ2-2; 8 nucleotides agree with TRBD1. V shed 5 bases and J 3 bases; nucleotides not matched to a gene: 2. The CDR3 covers 14 residues. Germline values: CDR1 SGHTA, CDR2 FQGTGA. In nucleotides, the CDR3 is TGTGCCAGCAGCACACAGGGGGACACCGGGGAGCTGTTTTTT. Its translation: CASSTQGDTGELFF.

This chain uses TRBV19 with TRBJ1-2; D is possibly TRBD1 (6 bases). The germline V and J ends were trimmed by 5 bases and 4 bases, with 23 bases remaining between them. CDR1 and CDR2 (germline): LNHDA, SQIVND (reference sequence). The CDR3 sequence is 17 residues long. In nucleotides, the CDR3 is TGTGCCAGTAGTCTATGGGGGGCAAATCGAAAGACCTATGGCTACACCTTC. Encoded protein: CASSLWGANRKTYGYTF. The variable domain in full, with the rest retrieved from reference TRBV19 and TRBJ1-2, is DGGITQSPKYLFRKEGQNVTLSCEQNLNHDAMYWYRQDPGQGLRLIYYSQIVNDFQKGDIAEGYSVSREKKESFPLTVTSAQKNPTAFYLCASSLWGANRKTYGYTFGSGTRLTVV.

CDR3 residues: CAWIPGTGHKQYF. The CDR3 coding sequence is TGTGCCTGGATCCCCGGGACAGGGCACAAGCAGTACTTC. The V and J genes are TRBV30 and TRBJ2-7; TRBD1 matches 9 bases. Trimming cost V 4 bases and J 8 bases; bases outside gene matches: 9. Looked up from germline, CDR1 is GTSNPN and CDR2 is SVGIG (reference sequence). There are 13 residues in the CDR3. Full variable domain (missing parts from reference TRBV30 and TRBJ2-7): SQTIHQWPATLVQPVGSPLSLECTVEGTSNPNLYWYRQAAGRGLQLLFYSVGIGQISSEVPQNLSASRPQDRQFILSSKKLLLSDSGFYLCAWIPGTGHKQYFGPGTRLTVT.

This clone was seen a single time. This chain connects TRBV6-5 to TRBJ2-4; D is perhaps TRBD1 (6 bases). Looked up from germline, CDR1 is MNHEY and CDR2 is SVGAGI. Trimming removed 6 bases at V and 1 base at J, with 13 bases between. The CDR3 extends over 15 amino acids. The CDR3 sequence: CASRGAGDAKNIQYF. CDR3 DNA: TGTGCCAGCAGAGGGGCAGGGGACGCCAAAAACATTCAGTACTTC.

This rearrangement joins TRBV27 to TRBJ2-3; D remains unclear. V dropped 5 bases and J dropped 1 base, with 7 bases sitting between them. This CDR3 has 13 residues. CDR1 and CDR2 from the germline V gene are MNHEY and SMNVEV (reference sequence). The CDR3: CASSRSRTDTQYF. The CDR3 nucleotides read TGTGCCAGCAGTCGATCTCGCACAGATACGCAGTATTTT.

The rearrangement joins TRBV9 to TRBJ2-3, with 11 bases that match TRBD2. This CDR3 is built from 17 residues. The germline CDR1 and CDR2 sequences are SGDLS and YYNGEE. V lost 4 bases and J lost 4; bases outside the gene matches: 11. The CDR3 bases are TGTGCCAGCAGCCCCCGGGGTAGCGGGGGGGCATCAGATACGCAGTATTTT. Translating gives CASSPRGSGGASDTQYF.

This clone was detected once. V and J are TRBV29-1 and TRBJ2-5; D uncertain. The CDR3 loop spans 13 amino acids. Trimming cost V 4 bases and J 1 base, with 10 bases left between them. Per germline, CDR1 SQVTM and CDR2 ANQGSEA. CDR3 in amino acids: CSVGQAAQETQYF. DNA of the CDR3: TGCAGCGTTGGCCAGGCAGCCCAAGAGACCCAGTACTTC.

The J gene is TRBJ1-3, the V gene TRBV28; possibly TRBD1 for D (5 bases). The CDR3 is 12 amino acids. Germline V gene sequence: CDR1 MDHEN, CDR2 SYDVKM. Trimming stripped 3 bases from V and 7 bases from J, with 7 bases between. The chain's CDR3 is CASSLRGNTIYF. The CDR3 DNA is TGTGCCAGCAGTTTGCGGGGGAACACCATATATTTT.

This rearrangement joins TRBV5-1 to TRBJ2-2; D may correspond to TRBD1 or TRBD2 (5 bases each). The CDR3 spans 13 residues. The V and J ends lost 5 bases and 7 bases respectively, with 12 bases between them. Per the germline V gene, CDR1 is SGHRS and CDR2 is YFSETQ. The CDR3 spells CASRPQGDGELFF. CDR3 in DNA: TGCGCCAGCAGACCGCAGGGAGACGGGGAGCTGTTTTTT.

The CDR3 bases are TGTGCTAGTGGTTTGGAACAGGGGGCGGTCTATGGCTACACCTTC. Its protein product is CASGLEQGAVYGYTF. This chain links TRBV12-5 with TRBJ1-2; 9 bases map to TRBD1. V lost 1 base to trimming and J lost 4 bases; unmatched junction nucleotides: 4. This CDR3 contains 15 residues. CDR1 LGHNT and CDR2 FRNRAP come from the germline V gene.

V usage is TRBV28 and J usage is TRBJ2-5; 8 bases line up with TRBD2. Germline V gene lookup returns CDR1 MDHEN and CDR2 SYDVKM. The CDR3 runs to 15 residues. The junction had 9 bases not matched to a gene; V was cut back by 5 bases and J by 4 bases. The DNA for the CDR3 is TGTGCCAGCAGTCCATCAAGCGGGAGACGAGAGACCCAGTACTTC. Protein sequence: CASSPSSGRRETQYF.

The rearrangement joins TRBV5-1 to TRBJ2-7; tentative D call: TRBD1 (6 bases). V lost 4 bases, J lost 0 bases, and 17 bases lay in between. CDR3 length: 16 residues. Germline-derived CDR1 and CDR2 are SGHRS and YFSETQ. The CDR3 reads CASSSHPGTISYEQYF. The CDR3 coding sequence is TGCGCCAGCAGCAGCCACCCCGGGACAATCTCCTACGAGCAGTACTTC.

The rearrangement uses TRBV29-1 and TRBJ2-3; the match to TRBD2 covers 11 bases. This CDR3 region has 14 residues. Germline loops: CDR1 SQVTM, CDR2 ANQGSEA. V dropped 7 bases and J dropped 4; count of bases not matched to a gene: 7. CDR3 protein: CSGTSGGRPDTQYF. CDR3 sequence (DNA): TGCAGCGGAACTAGCGGGGGAAGACCAGATACGCAGTATTTT.

Remarks on this clone: At one end, the junction sequence differs from germline, possibly due to a read error. Other DNA sequences in this specimen translate into the identical CDR3. The chain recombines TRBV23-1 with TRBJ1-4, with TRBD1 matching over 7 bases. TRBV23-1 carries the ORF label, with uncertain function. The CDR3 is 11 amino acids. The CDR3 DNA reads as TGCGCCAGCAGTCTCAGGGGGTTCAGATTTTTC. Its translation is CASSLRGFRFF.

J is TRBJ2-5 and V is TRBV11-2; no firm D call. The J call may be mistaken, given a closer DNA end match to TRBJ2-7. This CDR3 comprises 13 residues. Germline loops: CDR1 SGHAT, CDR2 FQNNGV. CDR3 coding DNA: TGTGCCAGCAGCTTAGTCAACGGTTACGAGCAGTACTTC. This translates into CASSLVNGYEQYF.

This clone was seen only once. The rearrangement links TRBV28 to TRBJ2-5; no firm D call. This CDR3 has 13 residues. Germline CDR1 reads MDHEN; CDR2 reads SYDVKM. Trimming stripped 4 bases from V and 0 bases from J, with 6 bases between. The CDR3 sequence: CASSWQYQETQYF. CDR3 bases: TGTGCCAGCAGTTGGCAGTACCAAGAGACCCAGTACTTC.

J is TRBJ1-1 and V is TRBV11-2; tentative D call: TRBD1 (6 bases). The V gene's germline CDR1 is SGHAT and CDR2 FQNNGV. The CDR3 length is 16 residues. V shed 0 bases and J shed 11 bases, with 22 bases lying between them. CDR3 protein: CASSLDPMGTQPQAFF. Here the CDR3 DNA reads TGTGCCAGCAGCTTAGACCCCATGGGGACACAACCACAGGCTTTCTTT.